These T cell receptor beta chains were read from a single sample in a study of cytomegalovirus exposure and HLA in healthy donors. Some clones are missing from TCRdb's copy, which holds only in-frame ones; the method was immunoSEQ multiplex PCR. The table includes roughly 200,000 clones, roughly 77% detected once. Sequencing was carried out using PBMCs. These receptor sequences come from a woman in her twenties or thirties in good health and CMV-seronegative. The CDR3 runs from the conserved cysteine through the conserved F or W. Fields, in order: J gene, D gene, V gene, clone size, CDR3 protein, CDR3 DNA. The D gene is left open where the match is weak. Only some rows state a clone size, as once, few, many or a class for expanded clones.

j_gene: TRBJ1-1; d_gene: -; v_gene: TRBV10-1; abundance: -; CDR3aa: CASIRQEAMNTEAFF; CDR3nt: TGCGCCAGCATTAGACAGGAAGCCATGAACACTGAAGCTTTCTTT
j_gene: TRBJ2-3; d_gene: TRBD2; v_gene: TRBV30; abundance: -; CDR3aa: CAWSLGGAKGTDTQYF; CDR3nt: TGTGCCTGGAGTCTCGGGGGGGCGAAAGGCACAGATACGCAGTATTTT
j_gene: TRBJ2-5; d_gene: TRBD1; v_gene: TRBV27; abundance: -; CDR3aa: CASSSQGDTQYF; CDR3nt: TGTGCCAGCAGTTCGCAGGGGGATACCCAGTACTTC
j_gene: TRBJ1-5; d_gene: -; v_gene: TRBV25-1; abundance: few; CDR3aa: CASSGGGNQPQHF; CDR3nt: TGTGCCAGCAGCGGGGGTGGCAATCAGCCCCAGCATTTT
j_gene: TRBJ2-7; d_gene: -; v_gene: TRBV30; abundance: -; CDR3aa: CACPAGYGYEQYF; CDR3nt: TGTGCCTGCCCTGCGGGGTATGGCTACGAGCAGTACTTC
j_gene: TRBJ2-5; d_gene: -; v_gene: TRBV18; abundance: -; CDR3aa: CASSKSLNSEETQYF; CDR3nt: TGTGCCAGCTCCAAAAGTCTGAACAGTGAAGAGACCCAGTACTTC
j_gene: TRBJ2-3; d_gene: TRBD2; v_gene: TRBV2; abundance: -; CDR3aa: CASSANAAGSTDTQYF; CDR3nt: TGTGCCAGCAGTGCTAATGCAGCGGGGAGCACAGATACGCAGTATTTT
j_gene: TRBJ1-2; d_gene: -; v_gene: TRBV5-4; abundance: -; CDR3aa: CASSEARGTAGYTF; CDR3nt: TGTGCCAGCAGCGAGGCTAGGGGAACAGCTGGCTACACCTTC
j_gene: TRBJ2-5; d_gene: -; v_gene: TRBV19; abundance: -; CDR3aa: CASRLGLVGTQYF; CDR3nt: TGTGCCAGTAGATTGGGACTTGTTGGGACCCAGTACTTC
j_gene: TRBJ2-3; d_gene: TRBD2; v_gene: TRBV5-1; abundance: -; CDR3aa: CASSLPGLAVQDTQYF; CDR3nt: TGCGCCAGCAGCCTGCCGGGACTAGCCGTTCAAGATACGCAGTATTTT
j_gene: TRBJ2-5; d_gene: -; v_gene: TRBV30; abundance: -; CDR3aa: CAQDSELGKTQYF; CDR3nt: TGTGCCCAGGACTCCGAATTGGGAAAGACCCAGTACTTC
j_gene: TRBJ1-2; d_gene: -; v_gene: TRBV4-1; abundance: few; CDR3aa: CASSQPETGIGYTF; CDR3nt: TGCGCCAGCAGCCAACCCGAGACTGGTATTGGCTACACCTTC
j_gene: TRBJ2-1; d_gene: -; v_gene: TRBV19; abundance: -; CDR3aa: CASRQGSSTNYNEQFF; CDR3nt: TGTGCCAGTAGGCAGGGGAGCAGTACTAACTACAATGAGCAGTTCTTC
j_gene: TRBJ2-7; d_gene: TRBD2; v_gene: TRBV19; abundance: -; CDR3aa: CASSASGNLRKQYF; CDR3nt: TGTGCCAGTAGCGCTAGCGGGAACCTACGAAAGCAGTACTTC
j_gene: TRBJ2-1; d_gene: -; v_gene: TRBV5-1; abundance: -; CDR3aa: CASSPLGLFRGEQFF; CDR3nt: TGCGCCAGCAGTCCTTTGGGACTCTTCAGAGGTGAGCAGTTCTTC
j_gene: TRBJ1-4; d_gene: -; v_gene: TRBV14; abundance: -; CDR3aa: CASSQGLHNQLFF; CDR3nt: TGTGCCAGCAGCCAAGGACTACACAATCAACTGTTTTTT
j_gene: TRBJ2-1; d_gene: -; v_gene: TRBV4-1; abundance: -; CDR3aa: CASSGGTVRNEQFF; CDR3nt: TGCGCCAGCAGCGGAGGGACAGTACGCAATGAGCAGTTCTTC
j_gene: TRBJ1-2; d_gene: -; v_gene: TRBV27; abundance: -; CDR3aa: CASSSTAGPHGYTF; CDR3nt: TGTGCCAGCAGTTCGACAGCCGGTCCGCATGGCTACACCTTC
j_gene: TRBJ2-2; d_gene: TRBD2; v_gene: TRBV9; abundance: -; CDR3aa: CASSVDEREGGTGELFF; CDR3nt: TGTGCCAGCAGCGTAGATGAGCGGGAGGGCGGCACCGGGGAGCTGTTTTTT
j_gene: TRBJ1-2; d_gene: TRBD1; v_gene: TRBV5-1; abundance: -; CDR3aa: CASSIGTDYGYTF; CDR3nt: TGCGCCAGCAGCATAGGGACAGACTATGGCTACACCTTC
j_gene: TRBJ1-2; d_gene: TRBD1; v_gene: TRBV28; abundance: -; CDR3aa: CASTGQGAHGYTF; CDR3nt: TGTGCCAGCACAGGACAGGGGGCGCACGGCTACACCTTC
j_gene: TRBJ2-3; d_gene: TRBD2; v_gene: TRBV4-2; abundance: -; CDR3aa: CASSQDGAGGLTDTQYF; CDR3nt: TGTGCCAGCAGCCAAGACGGAGCGGGGGGCCTCACAGATACGCAGTATTTT
j_gene: TRBJ1-1; d_gene: -; v_gene: TRBV5-1; abundance: -; CDR3aa: CATSLQANTEAFF; CDR3nt: TGCGCCACCTCCTTGCAGGCCAACACTGAAGCTTTCTTT
j_gene: TRBJ2-6; d_gene: -; v_gene: TRBV6-1; abundance: -; CDR3aa: CASSPVVAGANVLTF; CDR3nt: TGTGCCAGCAGCCCTGTGGTGGCCGGGGCCAACGTCCTGACTTTC
j_gene: TRBJ2-1; d_gene: TRBD1; v_gene: TRBV7-7; abundance: few; CDR3aa: CASSLGQGNNEQFF; CDR3nt: TGTGCCAGCAGCTTGGGACAGGGTAACAATGAGCAGTTCTTC
j_gene: TRBJ1-1; d_gene: -; v_gene: TRBV2; abundance: -; CDR3aa: CATSLDSQGGTEAFF; CDR3nt: TGTGCCACTTCCCTGGACAGTCAGGGTGGCACTGAAGCTTTCTTT
j_gene: TRBJ1-4; d_gene: -; v_gene: TRBV2; abundance: few; CDR3aa: CASSSGRGTWVF; CDR3nt: TGTGCCAGCAGTTCAGGACGGGGAACCTGGGTTTTT
j_gene: TRBJ1-2; d_gene: TRBD1; v_gene: TRBV9; abundance: -; CDR3aa: CASRPGGSANYGYTF; CDR3nt: TGTGCCAGCAGGCCAGGGGGCTCGGCTAACTATGGCTACACCTTC
j_gene: TRBJ2-1; d_gene: TRBD1; v_gene: TRBV5-1; abundance: -; CDR3aa: CASSPGNRGYNEQFF; CDR3nt: TGCGCCAGCAGCCCAGGGAACAGGGGCTACAATGAGCAGTTCTTC
j_gene: TRBJ1-3; d_gene: TRBD1; v_gene: TRBV4-1; abundance: few; CDR3aa: CASSLRQGTSSGNTIYF; CDR3nt: TGCGCCAGCAGCCTACGACAGGGGACCAGCTCTGGAAACACCATATATTTT
j_gene: TRBJ2-5; d_gene: TRBD1; v_gene: TRBV10-2; abundance: -; CDR3aa: CASNNPGQGKETQYF; CDR3nt: TGCGCCAGCAACAACCCGGGACAGGGAAAAGAGACCCAGTACTTC
j_gene: TRBJ2-5; d_gene: -; v_gene: TRBV9; abundance: -; CDR3aa: CASSAPLTGFQETQYF; CDR3nt: TGTGCCAGCAGCGCCCCCCTAACAGGGTTCCAAGAGACCCAGTACTTC
j_gene: TRBJ2-3; d_gene: -; v_gene: TRBV14; abundance: -; CDR3aa: CASSQVRASSDTQYF; CDR3nt: TGTGCCAGCAGCCAAGTTCGTGCTAGCTCAGATACGCAGTATTTT
j_gene: TRBJ2-5; d_gene: -; v_gene: TRBV4-1; abundance: -; CDR3aa: CASSQESYPGRGQTQYF; CDR3nt: TGCGCCAGCAGCCAAGAGAGTTATCCCGGGAGAGGGCAGACCCAGTACTTC
j_gene: TRBJ2-5; d_gene: TRBD1; v_gene: TRBV2; abundance: -; CDR3aa: CASSLRQGVETQYF; CDR3nt: TGTGCCAGCAGTTTGAGACAGGGGGTCGAGACCCAGTACTTC
j_gene: TRBJ1-2; d_gene: -; v_gene: TRBV5-1; abundance: -; CDR3aa: CASSFGASLYGYTF; CDR3nt: TGCGCCAGCAGCTTTGGGGCCTCACTCTATGGCTACACCTTC
j_gene: TRBJ2-3; d_gene: TRBD2; v_gene: TRBV5-1; abundance: -; CDR3aa: CASSRVAGGPDTQYF; CDR3nt: TGCGCCAGCAGCCGAGTAGCGGGAGGGCCAGATACGCAGTATTTT
j_gene: TRBJ2-3; d_gene: -; v_gene: TRBV4-2; abundance: -; CDR3aa: CASSQDRTSQTTDTQYF; CDR3nt: TGTGCCAGCAGCCAAGATCGCACTAGCCAAACCACAGATACGCAGTATTTT
j_gene: TRBJ2-3; d_gene: -; v_gene: TRBV20-1; abundance: -; CDR3aa: CSASRGQRRGF; CDR3nt: TGCAGTGCTAGCCGGGGCCAGAGGAGGGGTTTT
j_gene: TRBJ2-2; d_gene: -; v_gene: TRBV10-1; abundance: -; CDR3aa: CASSDPWRGGELFF; CDR3nt: TGCGCCAGCAGTGATCCGTGGCGGGGCGGGGAGCTGTTTTTT
j_gene: TRBJ2-7; d_gene: -; v_gene: TRBV7-2; abundance: -; CDR3aa: CASSLAGHQTYEQYF; CDR3nt: TGTGCCAGCAGCTTAGCTGGACACCAAACCTACGAGCAGTACTTC
j_gene: TRBJ2-3; d_gene: -; v_gene: TRBV2; abundance: -; CDR3aa: CASSEVAVHGTQYF; CDR3nt: TGTGCCAGCAGTGAGGTGGCAGTGCATGGTACGCAGTATTTT
j_gene: TRBJ2-2; d_gene: -; v_gene: TRBV6-5; abundance: -; CDR3aa: CASSYSSGRITGELFF; CDR3nt: TGTGCCAGCAGTTACTCGTCAGGGAGGATCACCGGGGAGCTGTTTTTT
j_gene: TRBJ1-5; d_gene: -; v_gene: TRBV6-1; abundance: -; CDR3aa: CASHPGRENQPQHF; CDR3nt: TGTGCCAGCCACCCCGGCAGGGAAAATCAGCCCCAGCATTTT
j_gene: TRBJ2-5; d_gene: -; v_gene: TRBV2; abundance: -; CDR3aa: CASTGSAPGETQYF; CDR3nt: TGTGCCAGCACCGGAAGCGCCCCTGGGGAGACCCAGTACTTC
j_gene: TRBJ2-5; d_gene: -; v_gene: TRBV11-2; abundance: -; CDR3aa: CASSAPGGGETQYF; CDR3nt: TGTGCCAGCAGCGCCCCAGGGGGAGGAGAGACCCAGTACTTC
j_gene: TRBJ2-7; d_gene: TRBD2; v_gene: TRBV7-6; abundance: -; CDR3aa: CASSRPGWGKTSGGSSYEQYF; CDR3nt: TGTGCCAGCAGCCGCCCCGGGTGGGGAAAGACTAGCGGGGGTAGCTCCTACGAGCAGTACTTC
j_gene: TRBJ1-1; d_gene: -; v_gene: TRBV11-2; abundance: -; CDR3aa: CASSLVGAGEAFF; CDR3nt: TGTGCCAGTAGCTTAGTAGGGGCCGGTGAAGCTTTCTTT
j_gene: TRBJ1-5; d_gene: -; v_gene: TRBV7-8; abundance: few; CDR3aa: CASSLVGQPQHF; CDR3nt: TGTGCCAGCAGCTTGGTCGGGCAGCCCCAGCATTTT
j_gene: TRBJ2-1; d_gene: TRBD1; v_gene: TRBV19; abundance: -; CDR3aa: CASSMGAGGLYNEQFF; CDR3nt: TGTGCCAGTAGTATGGGAGCAGGGGGCTTATACAATGAGCAGTTCTTC
j_gene: TRBJ2-3; d_gene: TRBD2; v_gene: TRBV30; abundance: -; CDR3aa: CAWDFSGGSDTQYF; CDR3nt: TGTGCCTGGGATTTTAGCGGGGGGTCAGATACGCAGTATTTT
j_gene: TRBJ2-7; d_gene: -; v_gene: TRBV9; abundance: -; CDR3aa: CASSVGQGNRQYF; CDR3nt: TGTGCCAGCAGCGTAGGGCAGGGGAATAGGCAGTACTTC
j_gene: TRBJ1-4; d_gene: TRBD1; v_gene: TRBV28; abundance: many; CDR3aa: CASSYGQAREKLFF; CDR3nt: TGTGCCAGCAGTTATGGACAGGCGCGTGAAAAACTGTTTTTT
j_gene: TRBJ2-7; d_gene: TRBD1; v_gene: TRBV5-1; abundance: -; CDR3aa: CASSSGQVSYEQYF; CDR3nt: TGCGCCAGCAGCTCCGGACAGGTTTCCTACGAGCAGTACTTC
j_gene: TRBJ1-2; d_gene: -; v_gene: TRBV19; abundance: few; CDR3aa: CASSPQGGYGYTF; CDR3nt: TGTGCCAGTAGTCCCCAGGGAGGCTATGGCTACACCTTC
j_gene: TRBJ1-1; d_gene: -; v_gene: TRBV15; abundance: -; CDR3aa: CATSAGTGFTEAFF; CDR3nt: TGTGCCACCAGCGCTGGCACAGGGTTCACTGAAGCTTTCTTT
j_gene: TRBJ2-7; d_gene: TRBD2; v_gene: TRBV4-2; abundance: many; CDR3aa: CASSHGLAGTYEQYF; CDR3nt: TGTGCCAGCAGCCACGGATTAGCGGGGACTTACGAGCAGTACTTC